This T cell receptor beta chain was identified during a study of vaccination effects on CD4 cells after COVID-19. Across the study: Following the second dose by a median of 72 days, the post-vaccine samples were obtained.

Before sequencing took place, the ViraFEST assay used viral peptide pools to expand antigen-specific CD4+ T cells. The authors isolated CD4+ T cells after around 9 days of culture. All study participants received two doses of BNT162b2 or mRNA-1273 vaccine. Germline-derived CDR1 and CDR2 are GTSNPN and SVGIG (reference sequence). The CDR3 totals 13 residues. After removal of 5 bases from V and 7 bases from J, the junction contained 5 bases not matched to a gene. In the case of this clone: Its antigen is not identified.

Clones were sequenced by immunoSEQ multiplex PCR, and TCRdb holds only the in-frame ones, with some missing. The sample has about 72,000 clones; around 80% are singletons. The source is a human donor who received a COVID-19 vaccine. Source: CD4+ T cells from PBMCs cultured with HCoV-229E spike peptides, taken after COVID-19 vaccination. The rearrangement joins TRBV30 to TRBJ1-5; 10 positions match TRBD1. The CDR3 DNA reads as TGTGCCTGGGACAGGGGGCGAGGGCAGCCCCAGCATTTT. This translates into CAWDRGRGQPQHF. The entire variable domain, with the rest obtained from reference TRBV30 and TRBJ1-5, is as follows: SQTIHQWPATLVQPVGSPLSLECTVEGTSNPNLYWYRQAAGRGLQLLFYSVGIGQISSEVPQNLSASRPQDRQFILSSKKLLLSDSGFYLCAWDRGRGQPQHFGDGTRLSIL.